This TCR beta chain emerged from a study of identifying expanded T cells in peripheral blood. Germline CDR1 and CDR2: LNHDA and SQIVND (reference sequence). The CDR3 is 14 residues long. Trimming left V 3 bases short and J 6 bases short, with 11 bases between. Measured with immunoSEQ multiplex PCR; TCRdb has only the in-frame clones, and not every one. The table has approximately 94,000 clones, approximately 88% seen once. The TCR sequence derives from a person aged 18 to 75 in good health. The gene calls are TRBV19 and TRBJ1-4; tentative D call: TRBD1 (5 bases). The sequencing input was blood. For the CDR3, the DNA is TGTGCCAGTAGTATGGGGCAGGGTTATGAAAAACTGTTTTTT. Translating it yields CASSMGQGYEKLFF.